The source of this T cell receptor beta chain is a study of shared clonotypes between healthy human individuals. Here immunoSEQ multiplex PCR was the method, and the copy in TCRdb shows in-frame clones only, minus some. The data hold about 2 million clones, with roughly 94% observed a single time. Germline CDR1 is MDHEN and CDR2 is SYDVKM. This CDR3 has 14 residues. The V and J ends lost 2 bases and 2 bases respectively, with 4 bases between them. The sample consisted of naive CD4+ T cells sorted from blood. Noted subset: CD45RA+ positively selected. This sequence joins TRBV28 and TRBJ2-6; D remains ambiguous. This clonotype was sampled from a man younger than 35 in good health. The CDR3: CASSLMAGANVLTF. The CDR3 DNA follows: TGTGCCAGCAGTTTAATGGCTGGGGCCAACGTCCTGACTTTC.